These 20 T cell receptor beta chains came from one sample sequenced in a study of cytomegalovirus exposure and HLA in healthy donors. The primer mix had 60 Vbeta and 13 Jbeta primers. Data came from immunoSEQ multiplex PCR; TCRdb stores just in-frame clones and leaves some out. The repertoire holds approximately 260,000 clones, with around 90% as singletons. Sequences were obtained from PBMCs. The receptors shown here come from a girl aged 2-9 years in good health and CMV-seronegative.

The V call is TRBV4-2, the J call TRBJ2-2, with 8 bases lining up with TRBD2. The CDR3 extends over 14 amino acids. With V trimmed by 1 base and J by 6 bases, 1 base remained unmatched. Looked up from germline, CDR1 is LGHNA and CDR2 is YNFKEQ. The CDR3 here is CASSQGGGSGELFF. The CDR3 bases are TGTGCCAGCAGCCAAGGCGGGGGGTCCGGGGAGCTGTTTTTT.

The J gene is TRBJ1-2, the V gene TRBV19, with 7 bases lining up with TRBD1. Germline CDR1 is LNHDA and CDR2 is SQIVND (reference sequence). The length of the CDR3 is 15 residues. Losses at the gene ends were 6 bases for V and 4 bases for J; bases not matched to a gene: 11. The CDR3 is CASRRPDRVLYGYTF. CDR3 in DNA: TGTGCCAGTAGACGCCCCGACAGGGTCCTCTATGGCTACACCTTC.

This chain joins TRBV2 and TRBJ1-2; no firm D call. Trimming removed 4 bases at V and 2 bases at J, with 11 bases between. Germline CDR1 and CDR2: SNHLY and FYNNEI. This CDR3 region has 14 residues. The CDR3 sequence: CASSAFTLNYGYTF. CDR3 in DNA: TGTGCCAGCAGTGCCTTTACCCTAAACTATGGCTACACCTTC. The full variable domain, rest sourced from reference TRBV2 and TRBJ1-2, is EPEVTQTPSHQVTQMGQEVILRCVPISNHLYFYWYRQILGQKVEFLVSFYNNEISEKSEIFDDQFSVERPDGSNFTLKIRSTKLEDSAMYFCASSAFTLNYGYTFGSGTRLTVV.

A note on this clone: The identical CDR3 is also encoded by other nucleotide sequences in the sample. The genes are TRBV6-1 and TRBJ1-3; 7 nucleotides line up with TRBD1. The CDR3 is 13 amino acids. From germline, CDR1 is MNHNS and CDR2 SASEGT. With 6 bases clipped from V and 9 bases from J, the junction kept 8 bases outside the gene matches. The CDR3 here is CASRGDSRPTIYF. In DNA form, the CDR3 reads TGTGCCAGCAGGGGGGACAGCCGCCCCACCATATATTTT.

V usage is TRBV9 and J usage is TRBJ2-1; a possible D gene is TRBD1 (5 bases). V was cut by 0 bases and J by 4 bases, with 17 bases left in between. CDR3 length equals 17 residues. The V gene's germline CDR1 is SGDLS and CDR2 YYNGEE. CDR3 nucleotides: TGTGCCAGCAGCGTAGTGGCCCGGCTCGACAGTTACAATGAGCAGTTCTTC. Protein: CASSVVARLDSYNEQFF.

The V call is TRBV19, the J call TRBJ2-4; tentatively, D is TRBD2 (6 bases). The CDR3 covers 14 residues. Trimming removed 5 bases from V and 7 bases from J, with 15 bases in between. Germline lookup yields CDR1 LNHDA and CDR2 SQIVND (reference sequence). CDR3 loop: CASSRRDSYNIQYF. CDR3 nucleotides: TGTGCCAGTAGTCGGAGGGATTCCTACAACATTCAGTACTTC.

The chain combines TRBV29-1 with TRBJ1-1; the match to TRBD1 covers 7 bases. After removal of 7 bases from V and 5 bases from J, the junction contained 7 bases not matched to a gene. Germline V gene data show CDR1 as SQVTM and CDR2 as ANQGSEA. There are 12 residues in the CDR3. The CDR3 coding sequence is TGCAGCGCCCGACAGGGAACGACTGAAGCTTTCTTT. It yields the protein CSARQGTTEAFF.

The rearrangement joins TRBV2 to TRBJ2-5; 9 nucleotides match TRBD2. This CDR3 is 17 amino acids long. Germline V gene lookup returns CDR1 SNHLY and CDR2 FYNNEI. V trimming: 8 bases; J trimming: 7 bases; junction bases outside the gene matches: 20. CDR3 sequence reads: CASGRGEGGGAWATQYF. The CDR3 bases are TGTGCCAGCGGGCGGGGGGAAGGCGGGGGGGCGTGGGCGACCCAGTACTTC.

This clone was found a few times. V and J are TRBV5-6 and TRBJ1-1; D not resolved. CDR1 is SGHDT and CDR2 is YYEEEE in the germline V gene. V lost 4 bases and J lost 5, with 12 bases in between. CDR3 size: 13 residues. The CDR3, as DNA: TGTGCCAGCAGCAGCGGAGCGGGAACTGAAGCTTTCTTT. Translated, it gives CASSSGAGTEAFF. Full variable domain (missing parts from reference TRBV5-6 and TRBJ1-1): DAGVTQSPTHLIKTRGQQVTLRCSPKSGHDTVSWYQQALGQGPQFIFQYYEEEERQRGNFPDRFSGHQFPNYSSELNVNALLLGDSALYLCASSSGAGTEAFFGQGTRLTVV.

The V gene is TRBV19, the J gene TRBJ1-4; the D is unclear. The ends were cut back, 9 bases at V and 6 bases at J, with 17 bases in the middle. Germline CDR1 LNHDA, CDR2 SQIVND (reference sequence). The CDR3 consists of 14 residues. The CDR3, as DNA: TGTGCCAGCAGTCCGCGTATCGGGGATGAAAAACTGTTTTTT. Protein sequence: CASSPRIGDEKLFF.

This chain connects TRBV19 to TRBJ2-7, with D maybe TRBD2 (7 bases). Germline assignment: CDR1 LNHDA and CDR2 SQIVND (reference sequence). The V end lost 3 bases, the J end lost 2 bases, and 20 bases lay between the germline ends. The CDR3 is made up of 17 amino acids. The CDR3: CASSIHPGGGLTYEQYF. CDR3 nucleotides: TGTGCCAGTAGTATCCACCCCGGCGGGGGCCTCACCTACGAGCAGTACTTC.

The chain uses TRBV27 and TRBJ2-1; 8 nucleotides align to TRBD2. The V gene's germline CDR1 is MNHEY and CDR2 SMNVEV (reference sequence). V lost 6 bases and J lost 0; bases outside the gene matches: 7. The CDR3 loop spans 16 amino acids. Written as DNA, the CDR3 is TGTGCCAGCAGATCGGGAGGGGGATCCTCCTACAATGAGCAGTTCTTC. Translated, it gives CASRSGGGSSYNEQFF.

The genes are TRBV5-1 and TRBJ2-6; D is uncertain. V lost 0 bases to trimming and J lost 0 bases, with 10 bases between them. Looked up from germline, CDR1 is SGHRS and CDR2 is YFSETQ. The CDR3 covers 17 residues. The CDR3 DNA reads TGCGCCAGCAGCTTGGCAGTCAGAACCTCTGGGGCCAACGTCCTGACTTTC. This codes for CASSLAVRTSGANVLTF.

V is TRBV5-6 and J is TRBJ1-1; D uncertain. V lost 1 base, J lost 7 bases, and 11 bases lay in between. The CDR3 totals 13 residues. CDR1 SGHDT and CDR2 YYEEEE come from the germline V gene. The CDR3 DNA follows: TGTGCCAGCAGCTTGAGCGGGCGAAGTGAAGCTTTCTTT. It is translated as CASSLSGRSEAFF. Filled out from reference TRBV5-6 and TRBJ1-1, the complete variable domain reads DAGVTQSPTHLIKTRGQQVTLRCSPKSGHDTVSWYQQALGQGPQFIFQYYEEEERQRGNFPDRFSGHQFPNYSSELNVNALLLGDSALYLCASSLSGRSEAFFGQGTRLTVV.

The chain employs TRBV11-1 and TRBJ2-7; D not resolved. Trimming stripped 1 base from V and 2 bases from J, with 6 bases between. There are 13 residues in the CDR3. Germline V gene sequence: CDR1 SGHAT, CDR2 FQDESV (reference sequence). The CDR3 sequence: CASSLDSTYEQYF. The CDR3 bases are TGTGCCAGCAGCTTAGACAGCACCTACGAGCAGTACTTC.

V is TRBV2 and J is TRBJ2-7, with 10 bases that match TRBD2. CDR1 SNHLY and CDR2 FYNNEI come from the germline V gene. With 1 base clipped from V and 2 bases from J, the junction kept 5 bases outside the gene matches. This CDR3 contains 16 residues. The CDR3 loop reads CASSEDLAGGTYEQYF. CDR3 nucleotide sequence: TGTGCCAGCAGTGAAGACTTAGCGGGGGGAACCTACGAGCAGTACTTC.

This clone was counted once. The gene calls are TRBV5-8 and TRBJ2-2, with D maybe TRBD2 (6 bases). The CDR3 is 16 amino acids. CDR1 and CDR2 from the germline V gene are SGHTS and YDEGEE. Trimming stripped 0 bases from V and 6 bases from J, with 15 bases between. The CDR3 bases are TGTGCCAGCAGCTTGGGTAGCGGAGGTGTGGCCGGGGAGCTGTTTTTT. Amino acid sequence: CASSLGSGGVAGELFF.

The chain carries TRBV5-4 and TRBJ2-3, with 9 positions matching TRBD1. V was clipped by 4 bases and J by 2 bases; unmatched bases: 5. Germline values: CDR1 SGHNT, CDR2 YYREEE (reference sequence). CDR3 length: 15 amino acids. Here the CDR3 reads CASSRNRGPTDTQYF. In DNA form, the CDR3 reads TGTGCCAGCAGCCGGAACAGGGGGCCCACAGATACGCAGTATTTT.

In this sample, this clone turned up a few times. The V call is TRBV5-1, the J call TRBJ2-1; 8 bases fit TRBD2. The CDR3 is made up of 14 amino acids. The ends lost 3 bases at V and 8 bases at J; junction bases unmatched: 7. In germline, CDR1 is SGHRS, CDR2 YFSETQ. CDR3 residues: CASSSAGGWDEQFF. The CDR3 nucleotides read TGCGCCAGCAGCTCGGCGGGGGGCTGGGATGAGCAGTTCTTC.

The rearrangement joins TRBV5-1 to TRBJ2-1, with D possibly matching TRBD2 (6 bases). V gave up 4 bases and J gave up 2 bases, with 16 bases separating them. Per the germline V gene, CDR1 is SGHRS and CDR2 is YFSETQ. CDR3 size: 16 residues. The CDR3 DNA is TGCGCCAGCAGCCGAATGACGGGAGTGCCCTACAATGAGCAGTTCTTC. Its protein is CASSRMTGVPYNEQFF.